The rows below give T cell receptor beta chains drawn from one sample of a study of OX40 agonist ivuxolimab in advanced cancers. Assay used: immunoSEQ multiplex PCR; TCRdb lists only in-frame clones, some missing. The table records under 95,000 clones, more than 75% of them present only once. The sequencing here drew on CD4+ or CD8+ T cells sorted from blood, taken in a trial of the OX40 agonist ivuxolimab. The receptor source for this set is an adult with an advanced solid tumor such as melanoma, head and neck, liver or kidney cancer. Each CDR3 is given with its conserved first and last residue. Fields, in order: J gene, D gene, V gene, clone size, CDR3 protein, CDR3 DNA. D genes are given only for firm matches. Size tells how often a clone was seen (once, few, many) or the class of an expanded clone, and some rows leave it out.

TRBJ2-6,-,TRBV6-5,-,CASSYSRSGANVLTF,TGTGCCAGCAGTTACAGCCGCTCTGGGGCCAACGTCCTGACTTTC
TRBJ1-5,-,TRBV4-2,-,CASSQGRLDQPQHF,TGTGCCAGCAGCCAAGGCAGGTTGGATCAGCCCCAGCATTTT
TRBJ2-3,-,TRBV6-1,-,CASRDGTQYF,TGTGCCAGCAGGGACGGTACGCAGTATTTT
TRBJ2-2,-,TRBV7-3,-,CASSSSAGGPTGELFF,TGTGCCAGCAGCTCGTCAGCGGGTGGGCCGACCGGGGAGCTGTTTTTT
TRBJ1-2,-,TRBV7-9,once,CASSSFTRQDNYGYTF,TGTGCCAGCAGCTCCTTTACAAGACAGGATAACTATGGCTACACCTTC
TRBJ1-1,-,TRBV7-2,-,CASRFTPNTEAFF,TGTGCCAGCAGGTTTACACCGAACACTGAAGCTTTCTTT
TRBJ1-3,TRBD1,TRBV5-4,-,CASSRTGTGNTIYF,TGTGCCAGCAGCCGGACAGGGACAGGAAACACCATATATTTT
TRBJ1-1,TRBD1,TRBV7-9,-,CASSRQGGPPSMNTEAFF,TGTGCCAGCAGCCGACAGGGAGGACCCCCTTCAATGAACACTGAAGCTTTCTTT
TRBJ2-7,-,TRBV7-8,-,CASSHRGQSYEQYF,TGTGCCAGCAGCCACCGCGGACAGTCCTACGAGCAGTACTTC
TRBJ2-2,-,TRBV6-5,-,CASSLDFNTGELFF,TGTGCCAGCAGCCTCGACTTTAACACCGGGGAGCTGTTTTTT
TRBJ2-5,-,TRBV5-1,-,CASKVGQAEETQYF,TGCGCCAGCAAAGTGGGCCAGGCCGAAGAGACCCAGTACTTC
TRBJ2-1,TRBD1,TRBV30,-,CAWSPGQGEVNEQFF,TGTGCCTGGAGTCCTGGACAGGGGGAGGTCAATGAGCAGTTCTTC
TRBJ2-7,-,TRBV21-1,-,CATTPEQYF,TGTGCCACCACGCCCGAGCAGTACTTC
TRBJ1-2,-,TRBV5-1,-,CASSLVGQSYGYTF,TGCGCCAGCAGCTTGGTTGGGCAGTCCTATGGCTACACCTTC
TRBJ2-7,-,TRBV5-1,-,CASSLGAGPYEQYF,TGCGCCAGCAGCTTGGGGGCAGGCCCGTACGAGCAGTACTTC
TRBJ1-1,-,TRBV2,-,CASSERGKYTEAFF,TGTGCCAGCAGTGAAAGGGGAAAGTACACTGAAGCTTTCTTT
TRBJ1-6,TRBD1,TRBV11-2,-,CASSLPQGQGAWNSPLHF,TGTGCCAGCAGCTTACCCCAAGGACAGGGGGCCTGGAATTCACCCCTCCACTTT
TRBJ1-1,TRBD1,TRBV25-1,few,CASRDRGLGEAFF,TGTGCCAGCAGGGACAGGGGCTTGGGTGAAGCTTTCTTT
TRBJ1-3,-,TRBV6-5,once,CASSRQGYGNTIYF,TGTGCCAGCAGCCGCCAGGGATACGGAAACACCATATATTTT
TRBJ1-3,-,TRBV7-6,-,CASSLGLSSGNTIYF,TGTGCCAGCAGCTTAGGTCTCAGCTCTGGAAACACCATATATTTT
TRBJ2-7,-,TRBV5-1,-,CASSLAELPWYEQYF,TGCGCCAGCAGCTTGGCCGAGTTACCTTGGTACGAGCAGTACTTC
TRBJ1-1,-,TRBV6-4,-,CASSESIGTEAFF,TGTGCCAGCAGTGAAAGTATCGGGACTGAAGCTTTCTTT
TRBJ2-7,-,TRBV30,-,CAWGKTGYEQYF,TGTGCCTGGGGGAAGACAGGTTACGAGCAGTACTTC
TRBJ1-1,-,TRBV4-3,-,CASSQDWAGHTEAFF,TGCGCCAGCAGCCAAGATTGGGCAGGGCACACTGAAGCTTTCTTT
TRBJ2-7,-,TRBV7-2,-,CASSLDQGLYEQYF,TGCGCCAGCAGCTTGGACCAGGGACTCTACGAGCAGTACTTC
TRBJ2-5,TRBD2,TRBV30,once,CAWREGLAGSGQYF,TGTGCCTGGAGAGAGGGACTAGCGGGGAGTGGCCAGTACTTC
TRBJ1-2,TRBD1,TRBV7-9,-,CASSRGQGANYGYTF,TGTGCCAGCAGCCGTGGACAGGGGGCCAACTATGGCTACACCTTC
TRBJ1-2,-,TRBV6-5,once,CASSYSINVGVGYTF,TGTGCCAGCAGTTACTCGATAAATGTCGGGGTTGGCTACACCTTC
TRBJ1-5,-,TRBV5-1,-,CASSRDSNQPQHF,TGCGCCAGCAGCCGGGATAGCAATCAGCCCCAGCATTTT
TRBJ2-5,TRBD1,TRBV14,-,CASRDTGGEETQYF,TGTGCCAGCAGGGATACAGGGGGCGAAGAGACCCAGTACTTC
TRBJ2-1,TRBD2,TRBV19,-,CASTGTITSNEQFF,TGTGCCAGTACAGGGACTATCACCTCCAATGAGCAGTTCTTC
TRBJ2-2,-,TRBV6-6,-,CASSYPGRGWELFF,TGTGCCAGCAGTTACCCCGGCAGGGGTTGGGAGCTGTTTTTT
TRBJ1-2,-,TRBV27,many,CASRSLGVGYGYTF,TGTGCCAGCAGGAGCCTAGGGGTTGGCTATGGCTACACCTTC
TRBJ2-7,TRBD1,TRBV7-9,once,CASSLERTGVSYEQYF,TGTGCCAGCAGCTTAGAAAGGACAGGGGTCTCCTACGAGCAGTACTTC
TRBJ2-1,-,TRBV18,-,CASSPLGQNNEQFF,TGTGCCAGCTCACCACTAGGCCAGAACAATGAGCAGTTCTTC
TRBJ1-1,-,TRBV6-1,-,CASSAEHLNTEAFF,TGTGCCAGCAGTGCCGAACATTTGAACACTGAAGCTTTCTTT
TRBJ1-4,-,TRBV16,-,CASSQNGMSEKLFF,TGTGCCAGCAGCCAAAATGGCATGAGTGAAAAACTGTTTTTT
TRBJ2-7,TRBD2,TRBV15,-,CATSRTSGPQGEQYF,TGTGCCACCAGCAGGACTAGCGGGCCTCAGGGCGAGCAGTACTTC
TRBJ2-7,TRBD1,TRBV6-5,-,CASSRQGGGRYEQYF,TGTGCCAGCAGCCGACAGGGGGGGGGTAGGTACGAGCAGTACTTC
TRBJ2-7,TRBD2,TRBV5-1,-,CASSLEFAGGEQYF,TGCGCCAGCAGCTTGGAATTCGCGGGGGGCGAGCAGTACTTC
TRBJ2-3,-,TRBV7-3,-,CASSHAEGTQYF,TGTGCCAGCAGCCACGCTGAGGGTACGCAGTATTTT
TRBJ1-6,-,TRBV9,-,CASSVAGGPLHF,TGTGCCAGCAGCGTCGCCGGGGGGCCCCTCCACTTT
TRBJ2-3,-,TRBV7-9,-,CASSAGHNQFTDTQYF,TGTGCCAGCAGCGCCGGCCATAACCAATTCACAGATACGCAGTATTTT
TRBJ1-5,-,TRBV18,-,CASSLTPVSSNQPQHF,TGTGCCAGCTCGCTTACTCCGGTCTCAAGCAATCAGCCCCAGCATTTT
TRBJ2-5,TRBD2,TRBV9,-,CASSATPGLAGEETQYF,TGTGCCAGCAGCGCCACCCCTGGACTAGCGGGGGAAGAGACCCAGTACTTC
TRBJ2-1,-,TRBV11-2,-,CASSLDLSRGEQFF,TGTGCCAGCAGCTTAGATTTATCCCGGGGTGAGCAGTTCTTC
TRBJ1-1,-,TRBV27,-,CASSLSRNTEAFF,TGTGCCAGCAGTTTATCAAGGAACACTGAAGCTTTCTTT
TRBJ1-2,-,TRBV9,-,CASSVTFVNGYTF,TGTGCCAGCAGCGTAACCTTCGTAAATGGCTACACCTTC
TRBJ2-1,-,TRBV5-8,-,CASSLSGRAYNEQFF,TGTGCCAGCAGCTTGTCTGGCAGGGCCTACAATGAGCAGTTCTTC
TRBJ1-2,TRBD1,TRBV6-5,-,CASSKQGAQNYGYTF,TGTGCCAGCAGTAAACAGGGGGCGCAGAACTATGGCTACACCTTC
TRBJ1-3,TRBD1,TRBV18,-,CASSPAGQGMDTIYF,TGTGCCAGCTCACCAGCGGGACAGGGTATGGACACCATATATTTT
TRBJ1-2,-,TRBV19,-,CASSIGAQPNYGYTF,TGTGCCAGTAGTATAGGTGCACAGCCGAACTATGGCTACACCTTC
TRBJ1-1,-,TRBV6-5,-,CASSYSILQGGTEAFF,TGTGCCAGCAGTTACTCGATTTTACAGGGTGGCACTGAAGCTTTCTTT
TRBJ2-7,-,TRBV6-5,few,CASSGSTYEQYF,TGTGCCAGCAGCGGCTCTACCTACGAGCAGTACTTC
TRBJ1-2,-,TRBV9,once,CASSSRTRQGYTF,TGTGCCAGCAGCTCCAGGACTCGTCAGGGCTACACCTTC
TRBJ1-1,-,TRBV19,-,CASRGQNTEAFF,TGTGCCAGCAGGGGACAGAACACTGAAGCTTTCTTT